This T cell receptor beta chain derives from a study of human T cells and chemical hapten exposure. Stated time point: patch test 2, 6 weeks after DPC sensitization. The treatment was: therapeutic diphenylcyclopropenone sensitization with weekly scalp DPC. At least ten counts were recorded for this clonotype. TCRdb analysed the RACE reads with MiXCR anew, one entry per CDR3 protein. Found here are 80,000 to 100,000 distinct CDR3 sequences, roughly a tenth of them singletons; the top ten hold more than 4%. The sequences come from whole blood, collected in connection with sensitization to the hapten diphenylcyclopropenone (DPC). This TCR derives from a woman between 45 and 65 years old with alopecia areata. Some clones in this sample may be carry-over from other donors' samples.

The CDR3: CSARTRGRDEQYF. CDR3 sequence (DNA): TGCAGTGCTAGAACCAGGGGAAGAGACGAGCAGTACTTC. The chain recombines TRBV20-1 with TRBJ2-7; D might be TRBD1 (6 bases). Trimming removed 2 bases at V and 5 bases at J, with 13 bases between. This CDR3 has 13 residues. The germline CDR1 and CDR2 sequences are DFQATT and SNEGSKA (reference sequence).